Following are 9 T cell receptor beta chains from one sample sequenced in a study of T cell responses to AZD1222 COVID-19 vaccine. This table comes from immunoSEQ multiplex PCR, and its TCRdb copy is limited to in-frame clones, with some not included. In the table there are 90,000 to 120,000 clones, roughly 90% of which are singletons. Specimen: peripheral blood, collected 28 days after the second AZD1222 dose. These receptors all come from an adult who received the AZD1222 COVID-19 vaccine.

The gene calls are TRBV28 and TRBJ2-1; D ambiguous. V gave up 4 bases and J gave up 7 bases, with 5 bases separating them. Germline CDR1 MDHEN, CDR2 SYDVKM. The CDR3 sequence is 11 residues long. The CDR3 spells CASSSRNEQFF. The CDR3 region has the DNA TGTGCCAGCAGTTCTCGGAATGAGCAGTTCTTC.

A note on this clone: This sample includes further DNA sequences coding for the same CDR3. The CDR3 sequence: CASGRQTTNEKLFF. For the CDR3, the DNA is TGTGCCAGCGGCAGACAGACAACTAATGAAAAACTGTTTTTT. The chain has TRBV6-5 and TRBJ1-4; TRBD1 might be the D (5 bases). The V and J ends lost 8 bases and 0 bases respectively, with 10 bases between them. CDR1 MNHEY and CDR2 SVGAGI come from the germline V gene. This CDR3 contains 14 residues.

This rearrangement joins TRBV15 to TRBJ2-3; no clear D. The CDR3 has 14 residues. Trimming pared 11 bases from V and 5 bases from J, leaving 20 bases between. From germline, CDR1 is LNHNV and CDR2 YYDKDF (reference sequence). The chain's CDR3 is CAPPAVTGGDTQYF. The DNA of the CDR3 is TGTGCCCCCCCGGCTGTGACGGGCGGAGATACGCAGTATTTT.

V gene TRBV4-3 combines with J gene TRBJ1-2, with TRBD1 as a possible D gene (6 bases). The ends were cut back, 4 bases at V and 0 bases at J, with 12 bases in the middle. The CDR3 has 15 amino acids. Germline V gene data show CDR1 as LGHNA and CDR2 as YSLEER. The DNA of the CDR3 is TGCGCCAGCAGCCGCTCTTCAGGGGCTAACTATGGCTACACCTTC. Encoded protein: CASSRSSGANYGYTF.

In DNA form, the CDR3 reads TGTGCCAGCAGCCAAGGAGTGTCTGGAGAAAAACTGTTTTTT. It encodes CASSQGVSGEKLFF. This chain links TRBV3-1 (or the pseudogene TRBV3-2) with TRBJ1-4; D uncertain. Per the germline V gene, CDR1 is LGHDT and CDR2 is YNNKEL (reference sequence). This CDR3 comprises 14 residues. V gave up 1 base and J gave up 8 bases, with 11 bases separating them.

The rearrangement joins TRBV19 to TRBJ2-7; no definite D call. The length of the CDR3 is 14 residues. V was shortened by 5 bases and J by 4 bases, with 15 bases between the two germline ends. Looked up from germline, CDR1 is LNHDA and CDR2 is SQIVND (reference sequence). CDR3 sequence: CASSPLGQLYEQYF. The CDR3 DNA reads TGTGCCAGTAGTCCCCTGGGTCAGTTATACGAGCAGTACTTC.

The chain is built from TRBV29-1 and TRBJ2-7; 7 bases align to TRBD2. Germline CDR1 reads SQVTM; CDR2 reads ANQGSEA. The CDR3 covers 12 residues. The V segment lost 4 bases and the J segment 0 bases; nucleotides outside the gene matches: 0. DNA for the CDR3: TGCAGCGTTGGCGGGAGCTCCTACGAGCAGTACTTC. Amino acids: CSVGGSSYEQYF.

The genes are TRBV15 and TRBJ1-1; D is unresolved. V dropped 0 bases and J dropped 1 base, with 12 bases sitting between them. This CDR3 comprises 16 residues. Germline V CDR1 and CDR2: LNHNV, YYDKDF (reference sequence). The CDR3 loop reads CATSRDPGRGNTEAFF. The CDR3 bases are TGTGCCACCAGCAGAGATCCGGGCCGGGGGAACACTGAAGCTTTCTTT. Using reference TRBV15 and TRBJ1-1 for the parts outside the CDR3, the full variable domain is DAMVIQNPRYQVTQFGKPVTLSCSQTLNHNVMYWYQQKSSQAPKLLFHYYDKDFNNEADTPDNFQSRRPNTSFCFLDIRSPGLGDTAMYLCATSRDPGRGNTEAFFGQGTRLTVV.

Ten or more counts support this clone. The V gene is TRBV6-4, the J gene TRBJ2-6, with D maybe TRBD2 (5 bases). This CDR3 is built from 15 residues. Germline V lookup: CDR1 MRHNA, CDR2 SNTAGT. V gave up 3 bases and J gave up 2 bases, with 8 bases separating them. The CDR3: CASSEEGAGANVLTF. CDR3 DNA: TGTGCCAGCAGTGAAGAGGGAGCTGGGGCCAACGTCCTGACTTTC.